The present T cell receptor beta chain was sequenced within a study of blood T cell repertoires in COVID-19. Study information: There were acute and convalescent COVID-19 samples, and they came from the United States, Italy and Spain. Nucleic acid was either cDNA or gDNA, and it came from T cells, B-cell-depleted T cells, or PBMCs.

Germline values: CDR1 GTSNPN, CDR2 SVGIG (reference sequence). There are 15 residues in the CDR3. V was cut by 4 bases and J by 0 bases, with 15 bases left in between. Produced via immunoSEQ multiplex PCR; TCRdb's table is partial and in-frame only. The sample has 150,000 to 160,000 clones, more than 85% seen once. This sequence originates from a woman aged 70-85 years with acute or convalescent COVID-19. The chain links TRBV30 to TRBJ1-2; the D is unclear. Material: peripheral blood. In DNA, the CDR3 is TGTGCCTGGACCAATTGGGAGGTAGCTAACTATGGCTACACCTTC. Amino acids: CAWTNWEVANYGYTF.